This T cell receptor beta chain was observed in a study of CXCR3-negative and CXCR3-positive naive CD8 T cells. The study, taken as a whole, reports: Hydrophobicity of TRB CDR3s was greater in CXCR3-positive naive cells than in CXCR3-negative naive cells. Diversity proved comparably high across both naive subsets and much lower in memory CD8+ cells. TCR strength was inferred from TRB CDR3 properties, while surface CD5 was comparable between naive subsets.

For this clonotype: Its target is not known.

UMI-labeled 5' RACE yielded the TRB cDNA libraries. Using the 5' RACE reads, TCRdb records one entry per CDR3 protein without DNA. This listing includes under 150,000 distinct CDR3 sequences. This CDR3 region has 12 residues. Germline CDR1 and CDR2: MNHNY and SVGAGI (reference sequence). The chain employs TRBV6-6 and TRBJ2-7; the D call from TCRdb, TRBD2, cannot be confirmed without DNA. This TCR was recovered from a human donor in good health. Some clones in this sample may be carry-over from other donors' samples. Source material: naive CXCR3+ CD8+ T cells from blood. The subset is: CD45RO-CCR7+CD27+CD95- naive CD8+ T cells expressing CXCR3 (TNR3+). This CDR3 reads CASDERGIKQYF.